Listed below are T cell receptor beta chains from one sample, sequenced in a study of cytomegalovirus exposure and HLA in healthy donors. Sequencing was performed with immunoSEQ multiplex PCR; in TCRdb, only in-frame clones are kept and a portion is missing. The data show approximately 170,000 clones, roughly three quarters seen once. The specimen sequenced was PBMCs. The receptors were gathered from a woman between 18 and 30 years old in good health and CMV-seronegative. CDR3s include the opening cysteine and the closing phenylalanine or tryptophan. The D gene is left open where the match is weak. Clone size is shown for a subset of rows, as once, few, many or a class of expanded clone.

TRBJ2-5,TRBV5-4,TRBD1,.,TGTGCCAGCAGCAGCCCGAGGACAGGAGCGGATGAGACCCAGTACTTC,CASSSPRTGADETQYF
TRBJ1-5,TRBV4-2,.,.,TGTGCCAGCAGCCAAGAAGTTCGGTACAATCAGCCCCAGCATTTT,CASSQEVRYNQPQHF
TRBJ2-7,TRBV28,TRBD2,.,TGTGCCGGGGGACTAGCGGACGGTGAGCAGTACTTC,CAGGLADGEQYF
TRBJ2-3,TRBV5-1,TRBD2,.,TGCGCCAGCAGGGCCGGGGGGGACTTCACAGATACGCAGTATTTT,CASRAGGDFTDTQYF
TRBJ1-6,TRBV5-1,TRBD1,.,TGCGCCAGCAGCTTGCAGGGGGCGCAGGATAATTCACCCCTCCACTTT,CASSLQGAQDNSPLHF
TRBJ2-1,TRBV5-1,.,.,TGCGCCAGCAGCGCGACTACTAGCTCCTACAATGAGCAGTTCTTC,CASSATTSSYNEQFF
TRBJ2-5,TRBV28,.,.,TGTGCCAGCAGTGGCTTCGGGAATCAAGAGACCCAGTACTTC,CASSGFGNQETQYF
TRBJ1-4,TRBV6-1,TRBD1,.,TGTGCCAGCAGTGAAACCCCCGGACAGGTTGCAACTAATGAAAAACTGTTTTTT,CASSETPGQVATNEKLFF
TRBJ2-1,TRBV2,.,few,TGTGCCAGCGGGGGCGTTTCGGATGAGCAGTTCTTC,CASGGVSDEQFF
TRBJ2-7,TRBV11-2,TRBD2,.,TGTGCCAGCAGCTTAGAGCGACTAGCCGAGCAGTACTTC,CASSLERLAEQYF
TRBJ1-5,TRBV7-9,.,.,TGTGCCAGCAGTCGGGACATCGGTCAGCCCCAGCATTTT,CASSRDIGQPQHF
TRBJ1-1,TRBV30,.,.,TGTGCCTGGAGTGTACAGACTGAAGCTTTCTTT,CAWSVQTEAFF
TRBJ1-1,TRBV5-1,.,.,TGCGCCAGCAGCTCCCACAGGGAGGGGGACACTGAAGCTTTCTTT,CASSSHREGDTEAFF
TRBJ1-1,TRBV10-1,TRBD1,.,TGCGCCAGCACCCATCAGGACAGGGATGGAGGGAACACTGAAGCTTTCTTT,CASTHQDRDGGNTEAFF
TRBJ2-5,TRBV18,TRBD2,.,TGTGCCAGCTCACTCTCGGCGGGGGGGCCCGAGACCCAGTACTTC,CASSLSAGGPETQYF
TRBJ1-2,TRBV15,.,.,TGTGCCACCAGCACAGCGACTCGGGGCTATGGCTACACCTTC,CATSTATRGYGYTF
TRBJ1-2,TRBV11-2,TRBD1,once,TGTGCCAGCAGCTTATGGACAGGGGGCATTGATGGCTACACCTTC,CASSLWTGGIDGYTF
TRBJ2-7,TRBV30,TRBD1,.,TGTGCCTGGAACACCCCCGACAGGGGATCTTACGAGCAGTACTTC,CAWNTPDRGSYEQYF
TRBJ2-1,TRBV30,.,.,TGTGCCTGGAGTGTAGTTTTCGGGGGTGAGCAGTTCTTC,CAWSVVFGGEQFF
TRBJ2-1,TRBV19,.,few,TGTGCCAGTAGACCTCCGCGCGGAGGGGTAAAGGGAAATGAGCAGTTCTTC,CASRPPRGGVKGNEQFF
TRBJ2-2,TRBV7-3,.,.,TGTGCCAGCAGCTTTTCTCGCACCGGGGAGCTGTTTTTT,CASSFSRTGELFF
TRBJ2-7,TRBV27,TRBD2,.,TGTGCCAGCAGTTTTGGAGTAGCGGGAGGACCCTACGAGCAGTACTTC,CASSFGVAGGPYEQYF
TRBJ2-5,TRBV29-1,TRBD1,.,TGCAGCGTCGTCCGGGACAGGGCGCAAGAGACCCAGTACTTC,CSVVRDRAQETQYF
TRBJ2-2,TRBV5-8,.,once,TGTGCCAGCCGTACCGGGATCGCGAACACCGGGGAGCTGTTTTTT,CASRTGIANTGELFF
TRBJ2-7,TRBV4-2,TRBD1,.,TGTGCCAGCAGCCAAGATAAGATAGGACAGGTGGCCCACGAGCAGTACTTC,CASSQDKIGQVAHEQYF
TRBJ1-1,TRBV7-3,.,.,TGTGCCAGCAGCTTACGCCCTCAGGGAAGTGAAGCTTTCTTT,CASSLRPQGSEAFF
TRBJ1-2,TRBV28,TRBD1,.,TGTGCCAGCAGTAGAGTGGGACAGGGGTATGGCTACACCTTC,CASSRVGQGYGYTF
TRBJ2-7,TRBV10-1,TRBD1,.,TGCGCCACCTCACAGGGGGCTCTGGACGAGCAGTACTTC,CATSQGALDEQYF
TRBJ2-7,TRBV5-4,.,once,TGTGCCAGCAGCTGGGGAGCCTCCTACGAGCAGTACTTC,CASSWGASYEQYF
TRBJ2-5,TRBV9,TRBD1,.,TGTGCCAGCAGCCCACGGACAGGCCAGTCCGGGACCCAGTACTTC,CASSPRTGQSGTQYF
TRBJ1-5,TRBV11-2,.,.,TGTGCCAGCAGCTCGGGACACAGCAATCAGCCCCAGCATTTT,CASSSGHSNQPQHF
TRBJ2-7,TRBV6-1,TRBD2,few,TGTGCCATCCAAGCGGGAGATGCCCCCGGGGAGCAGTACTTC,CAIQAGDAPGEQYF
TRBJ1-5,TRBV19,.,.,TGTGCCAGTAGTTCACAACTAAGCAATCAGCCCCAGCATTTT,CASSSQLSNQPQHF
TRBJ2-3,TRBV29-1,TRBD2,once,TGCAGCGTTGAAAGCCTAGCGGGAAGATTAACAGATACGCAGTATTTT,CSVESLAGRLTDTQYF
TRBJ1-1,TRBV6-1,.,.,TGTGCCTCTTGGCAGAACACTGAAGCTTTCTTT,CASWQNTEAFF
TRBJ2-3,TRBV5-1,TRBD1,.,TGCGCCAGCAGCAGACAGGGGGACTACACAGATACGCAGTATTTT,CASSRQGDYTDTQYF
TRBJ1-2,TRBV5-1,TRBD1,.,TGCGCCAGCAGCGCCAGCACAGGGGGCCATGGCTACACCTTC,CASSASTGGHGYTF
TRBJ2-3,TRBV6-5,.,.,TGTGCCAGCACCCCAATGGGCGGGCACACAGATACGCAGTATTTT,CASTPMGGHTDTQYF
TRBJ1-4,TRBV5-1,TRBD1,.,TGCGCCAGCAGCCTTATCCCGACAGGGCCCAGCACTAATGAAAAACTGTTTTTT,CASSLIPTGPSTNEKLFF
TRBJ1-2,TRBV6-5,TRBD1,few,TGTGCCAGCAGTCCCGGGACAGGGATTTATGGCTACACCTTC,CASSPGTGIYGYTF
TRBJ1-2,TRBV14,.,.,TGTGCCAGCAGCCAAGAGACGGGATACTATGGCTACACCTTC,CASSQETGYYGYTF
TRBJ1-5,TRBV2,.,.,TGTGCCAGCAGCGCGACAGGCAATAGCAATCAGCCCCAGCATTTT,CASSATGNSNQPQHF
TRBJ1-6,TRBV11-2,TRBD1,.,TGTGCCAGCAGCCGGGACAGCGGGTTTAGCTCCTATAATTCACCCCTCCACTTT,CASSRDSGFSSYNSPLHF
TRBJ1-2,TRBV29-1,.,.,TGCAGCTTCTCCGGGTCAAACTATGGCTACACCTTC,CSFSGSNYGYTF